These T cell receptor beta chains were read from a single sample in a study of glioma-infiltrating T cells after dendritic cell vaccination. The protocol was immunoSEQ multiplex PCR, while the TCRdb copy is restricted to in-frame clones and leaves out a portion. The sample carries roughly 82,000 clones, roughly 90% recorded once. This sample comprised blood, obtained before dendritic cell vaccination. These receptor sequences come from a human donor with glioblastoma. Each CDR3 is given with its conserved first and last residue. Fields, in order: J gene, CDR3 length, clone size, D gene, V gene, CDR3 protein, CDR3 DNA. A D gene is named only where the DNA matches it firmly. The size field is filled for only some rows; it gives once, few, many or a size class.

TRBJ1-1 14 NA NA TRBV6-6 CASSPWSGDTEAFF TGTGCCAGCAGTCCCTGGTCCGGAGACACTGAAGCTTTCTTT
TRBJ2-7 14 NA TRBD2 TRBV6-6 CAATKAGNSYEQYF TGTGCCGCCACAAAAGCGGGGAACTCCTACGAGCAGTACTTC
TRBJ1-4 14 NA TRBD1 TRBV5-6 CASSSPDRNEKLFF TGTGCCAGCAGCTCACCGGACAGGAATGAAAAACTGTTTTTT
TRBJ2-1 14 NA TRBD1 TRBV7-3 CASSPGQGLSEQFF TGTGCCAGCAGCCCTGGACAGGGACTCAGTGAGCAGTTCTTC
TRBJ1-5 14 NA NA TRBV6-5 CASSLTLSNQPQHF TGTGCCAGCAGTTTAACTCTTAGCAATCAGCCCCAGCATTTT
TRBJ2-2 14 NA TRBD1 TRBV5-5 CASTRQGNTGELFF TGTGCCAGCACCAGACAGGGAAACACCGGGGAGCTGTTTTTT
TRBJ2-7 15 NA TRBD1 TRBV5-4 CASSSGYGTGLNEYF TGTGCCAGCAGCTCCGGATACGGGACAGGTCTTAATGAGTACTTC
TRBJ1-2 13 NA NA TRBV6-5 CASRRTRSYGYTF TGTGCCAGCAGAAGGACACGAAGCTATGGCTACACCTTC
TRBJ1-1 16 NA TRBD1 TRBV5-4 CASSPNPGTGNAEAFF TGTGCCAGCAGCCCGAACCCCGGGACAGGGAATGCTGAAGCTTTCTTT
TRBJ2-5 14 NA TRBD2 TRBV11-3 CASTPTSGQETQYF TGTGCCAGCACTCCTACTAGCGGCCAAGAGACCCAGTACTTC
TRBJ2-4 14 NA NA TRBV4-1 CASSQAAQEDIQYF TGCGCCAGCAGCCAAGCGGCTCAGGAAGACATTCAGTACTTC
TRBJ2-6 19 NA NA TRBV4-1 CASSQEPFLSGAGANVLTF TGCGCCAGCAGCCAAGAACCGTTTCTCTCAGGGGCTGGGGCCAACGTCCTGACTTTC
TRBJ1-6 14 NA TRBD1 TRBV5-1 CASSLTGGSSPLHF TGCGCCAGCAGCCTGACAGGGGGAAGTTCACCCCTCCACTTT
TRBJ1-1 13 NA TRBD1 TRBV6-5 CASSWQGAPEAFF TGTGCCAGCAGTTGGCAGGGGGCACCTGAAGCTTTCTTT
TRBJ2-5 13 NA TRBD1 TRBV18 CASSTGQTETQYF TGTGCCAGCTCCACGGGACAGACAGAGACCCAGTACTTC
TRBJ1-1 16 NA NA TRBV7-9 CASSPQGPVLNTEAFF TGTGCCAGCAGCCCACAGGGTCCTGTACTGAACACTGAAGCTTTCTTT
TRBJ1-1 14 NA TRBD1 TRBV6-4 CASRLDRDYGEAFF TGTGCCAGCAGGTTGGACAGGGACTACGGTGAAGCTTTCTTT
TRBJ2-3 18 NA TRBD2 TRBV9 CASSVSRLAGEGTDTQYF TGTGCCAGCAGCGTCTCAAGGTTGGCGGGAGAGGGCACAGATACGCAGTATTTT
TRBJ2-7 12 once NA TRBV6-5 CASTTGSYEQYF TGTGCCAGCACGACAGGCTCCTACGAGCAGTACTTC
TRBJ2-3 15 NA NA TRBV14 CASSQYPVVTDTQYF TGTGCCAGCAGCCAATACCCAGTCGTCACAGATACGCAGTATTTT
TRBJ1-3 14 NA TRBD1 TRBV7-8 CASSHRGSGNTIYF TGTGCCAGCAGCCACAGGGGCTCTGGAAACACCATATATTTT
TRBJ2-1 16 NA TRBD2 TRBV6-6 CASSPERGRSRNEQFF TGTGCCAGCAGTCCTGAGCGGGGGAGGTCTAGGAATGAGCAGTTCTTC
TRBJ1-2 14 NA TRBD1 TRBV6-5 CASSYSRGAGGYTF TGTGCCAGCAGTTATTCCAGGGGGGCGGGTGGCTACACCTTC
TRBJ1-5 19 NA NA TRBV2 CASSERDKISKYSNQPQHF TGTGCCAGCAGTGAACGGGACAAAATCTCGAAATATAGCAATCAGCCCCAGCATTTT
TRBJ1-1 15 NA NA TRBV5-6 CASSWGGTVNTEAFF TGTGCCAGCAGCTGGGGGGGGACGGTGAACACTGAAGCTTTCTTT
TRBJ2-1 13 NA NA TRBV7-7 CASSQDSYNEQFF TGTGCTAGCAGCCAGGACAGCTACAATGAGCAGTTCTTC
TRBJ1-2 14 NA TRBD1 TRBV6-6 CASSYPGTDYGYTF TGTGCCAGCAGTTACCCCGGGACAGACTATGGCTACACCTTC
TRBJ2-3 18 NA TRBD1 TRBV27 CASSYRDRSYSSTDTQYF TGTGCCAGCAGTTACCGGGACAGGTCCTATTCTAGCACAGATACGCAGTATTTT
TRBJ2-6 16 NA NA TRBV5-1 CASSFNSYLGANVLTF TGCGCCAGCAGCTTCAACAGTTACCTTGGGGCCAACGTCCTGACTTTC
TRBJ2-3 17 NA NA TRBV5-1 CASSLGQSSQSTDTQYF TGCGCCAGCAGCTTGGGACAGTCGTCACAGAGCACAGATACGCAGTATTTT
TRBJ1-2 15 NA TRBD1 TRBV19 CASSIGTGGVYGYTF TGTGCCAGTAGTATCGGGACAGGGGGCGTCTATGGCTACACCTTC
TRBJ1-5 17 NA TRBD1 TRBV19 CASSTTTGTASNRPQHF TGTGCCAGTAGTACTACCACCGGGACAGCAAGCAATCGGCCCCAGCATTTT
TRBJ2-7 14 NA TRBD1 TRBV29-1 CSVDSGTGGYEQYF TGCAGCGTTGATTCCGGGACAGGGGGCTACGAGCAGTACTTC
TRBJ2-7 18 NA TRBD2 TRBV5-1 CASSLGTSGSGLSYEQYF TGCGCCAGCAGCTTGGGGACTAGCGGGAGTGGGCTCTCCTACGAGCAGTACTTC
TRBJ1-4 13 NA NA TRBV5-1 CASSLTANEKLFF TGCGCCAGCAGCTTGACGGCTAATGAAAAACTGTTTTTT
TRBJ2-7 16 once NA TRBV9 CASSVAPAGDSYEQYF TGTGCCAGCAGCGTAGCTCCGGCAGGGGACTCCTACGAGCAGTACTTC
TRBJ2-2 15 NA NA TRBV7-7 CASSPGLPNTGELFF TGTGCTAGCAGCCCGGGACTGCCGAACACCGGGGAGCTGTTTTTT
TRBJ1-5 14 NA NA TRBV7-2 CASSLGGGGQPQHF TGTGCCAGCAGCTTAGGGGGGGGCGGTCAGCCCCAGCATTTT
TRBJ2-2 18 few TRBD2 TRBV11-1 CASRSGLAGGLSGGELFF TGTGCCAGCAGATCCGGACTAGCGGGGGGGCTATCTGGCGGGGAGCTGTTTTTT
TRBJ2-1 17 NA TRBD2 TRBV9 CASSVGSGGSSYNEQFF TGTGCCAGCAGCGTAGGGTCGGGGGGATCCAGCTACAATGAGCAGTTCTTC
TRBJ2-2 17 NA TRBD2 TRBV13 CASSLEVGLADTGELFF TGTGCCAGCAGCTTAGAGGTTGGACTAGCGGACACCGGGGAGCTGTTTTTT
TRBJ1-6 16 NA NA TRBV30 CAWRTEGFALNSPLHF TGTGCCTGGAGGACCGAGGGTTTCGCTTTGAATTCCCCCCTCCACTTT